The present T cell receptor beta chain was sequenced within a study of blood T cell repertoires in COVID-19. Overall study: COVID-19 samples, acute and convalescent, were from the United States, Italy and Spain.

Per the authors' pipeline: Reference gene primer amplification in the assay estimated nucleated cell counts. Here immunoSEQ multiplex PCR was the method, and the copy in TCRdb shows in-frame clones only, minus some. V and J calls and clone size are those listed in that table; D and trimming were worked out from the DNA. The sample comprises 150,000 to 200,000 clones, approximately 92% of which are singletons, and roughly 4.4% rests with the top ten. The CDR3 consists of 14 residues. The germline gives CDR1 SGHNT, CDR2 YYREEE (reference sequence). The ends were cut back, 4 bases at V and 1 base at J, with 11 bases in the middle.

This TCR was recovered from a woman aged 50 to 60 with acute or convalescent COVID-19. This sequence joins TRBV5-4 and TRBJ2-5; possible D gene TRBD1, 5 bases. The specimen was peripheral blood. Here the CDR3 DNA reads TGTGCCAGCAGCGTAGGGGCTACCCAAGAGACCCAGTACTTC. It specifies CASSVGATQETQYF.